The T cell receptor beta chain described here comes from a study of shared clonotypes between healthy human individuals. As to this clone: The antigen is undetermined.

CD45RA-negative memory and CD45RA+ naive subsets were split from the CD4+ cells. Generated by immunoSEQ multiplex PCR, the TCRdb table keeps only in-frame clones and is missing some. Here the sample spans about 2.3 million clones, roughly 93% being singletons. There are 12 residues in the CDR3. The ends were cut back, 7 bases at V and 5 bases at J, with 11 bases in the middle. CDR1 is SQVTM and CDR2 is ANQGSEA in the germline V gene. Study observations and caveats: Non-shared clonotypes had lower generation probabilities than those shared by all four donors.

The chain carries TRBV29-1 and TRBJ2-2, with D tentatively TRBD2 (5 bases). Specimen: naive CD4+ T cells from PBMCs. The subset was: CD45RA+ positively selected. This receptor was obtained from a man aged 18 to 29 in good health. Some clones in this sample may be carry-over from other donors' samples. CDR3 sequence reads: CSARALTGELFF. The CDR3 coding sequence is TGCAGCGCGAGGGCCTTGACCGGGGAGCTGTTTTTT.